The rows below give T cell receptor beta chains drawn from one sample of a study of blood T cell repertoires in COVID-19. Assay: immunoSEQ multiplex PCR; the TCRdb copy retains only in-frame clones and omits some. Here the sample spans about 190,000 clones, around 80% being singletons. Source material: peripheral blood. Receptors originate from an elderly woman with active or convalescent COVID-19. The CDR3 runs from the conserved cysteine through the conserved F or W. The D gene is left open where the match is weak. Where a row states a size, it is once, few, many or the class of an expanded clone; other rows omit it.

j_call clone_size d_call v_call cdr3_nt cdr3_aa
TRBJ1-5 . TRBD1 TRBV30 TGTGCCTGGAGTTATCGATGGGGGACAGGGACTAGCAATCAGCCCCAGCATTTT CAWSYRWGTGTSNQPQHF
TRBJ2-7 . . TRBV12-3/TRBV12-4 TGTGCCAGCAGTTTTCCCGGTGTTGAGCAGTACTTC CASSFPGVEQYF
TRBJ2-3 . TRBD2 TRBV7-2 TGTGCCAGCAGCTCCTCCCCCCGCGGGGGGAGCACAGATACGCAGTATTTT CASSSSPRGGSTDTQYF
TRBJ1-1 . . TRBV7-3 TGTGCCAGCAGTTTGGGCCAGAACACTGAAGCTTTCTTT CASSLGQNTEAFF
TRBJ1-6 . TRBD1 TRBV6-5 TGTGCCAGCAGCCTACAGGGGTCTAATTCACCCCTCCACTTT CASSLQGSNSPLHF
TRBJ2-4 . . TRBV9 TGTGCCAGCAGCGGAAAGGGGTATTGGGGAAACATTCAGTACTTC CASSGKGYWGNIQYF
TRBJ1-6 . TRBD1 TRBV2 TGTGCCACCCAGGAGAGACAGGGGTATTCACCCCTCCACTTT CATQERQGYSPLHF
TRBJ1-2 few TRBD1 TRBV19 TGTGCCAGTAGTTCACGGGACAGCCGTAACTATGGCTACACCTTC CASSSRDSRNYGYTF
TRBJ2-5 . TRBD1 TRBV18 TGTGCCAGCTCACAACGACAGGGGACTCAAGAGACCCAGTACTTC CASSQRQGTQETQYF
TRBJ2-2 . TRBD1 TRBV6-6 TGTGCCAGCAGTTCGCGGGACAGGGGGCCGTTCGGGGAGCTGTTTTTT CASSSRDRGPFGELFF
TRBJ1-2 . TRBD1 TRBV7-9 TGTGCCAGCAGCTCGGAGACAGGGGAAGCCTATGGCTACACCTTC CASSSETGEAYGYTF
TRBJ2-7 . . TRBV5-6 TGTGCCAGCAGCTTGGTTTCAGCGAGCCAGTACTTC CASSLVSASQYF
TRBJ1-6 . TRBD1 TRBV19 TGTGCCAGTGGATACTACCCGGACAGGGGCTATAATTCACCCCTCCACTTT CASGYYPDRGYNSPLHF
TRBJ2-7 many TRBD1 TRBV19 TGTGCCAGTACTCTAGCGACAGGGGGAGGCTACGAGCAGTACTTC CASTLATGGGYEQYF
TRBJ1-5 . TRBD1 TRBV6-5 TGTGCCAGCAGTTGGGGCCAGGGGGGTTTAGATCAGCCCCAGCATTTT CASSWGQGGLDQPQHF
TRBJ2-7 . . TRBV5-4 TGTGCCAGCAGCTTGGACAGGGAGCGCGAGCAGTACTTC CASSLDREREQYF
TRBJ2-7 . TRBD1 TRBV24-1 TGTGCCACCAGTGATCAAAGGACAGGGGGCGCGTACGAGCAGTACTTC CATSDQRTGGAYEQYF
TRBJ2-3 . . TRBV6-2/TRBV6-3 TGTGCCAGCAGTCTCTTGGGGAGAAGCTCGTTGTCCGCAGATACGCAGTATTTT CASSLLGRSSLSADTQYF
TRBJ1-6 . . TRBV28 TGTGCCAGCAGTCCTGACAGCTCTTATAATTCACCCCTCCACTTT CASSPDSSYNSPLHF
TRBJ2-2 . . TRBV5-1 TGCGCCAGCAGCTTGGAAGGTCCAGGGGATGCCGGGGAGCTGTTTTTT CASSLEGPGDAGELFF
TRBJ2-1 . TRBD1 TRBV6-1 TGTGCCAGCAGAGAAGGACAGGGCTCCTACAATGAGCAGTTCTTC CASREGQGSYNEQFF
TRBJ1-4 . . TRBV6-5 TGTGCCAGCAGTAACACGAGGGTACCTAATGAAAAACTGTTTTTT CASSNTRVPNEKLFF
TRBJ2-2 once . TRBV5-4 TGTGCCAGCAGCTTGGCCCGGGGAAACACCGGGGAGCTGTTTTTT CASSLARGNTGELFF
TRBJ2-7 . . TRBV2 TGTGCCAGCAGTGATGACAGTTACCACGAGCAGTACTTC CASSDDSYHEQYF
TRBJ1-1 few TRBD1 TRBV5-1 TGCGCCAGCAGCGCCTCGACAGGGGTGGGCACTGAAGCTTTCTTT CASSASTGVGTEAFF
TRBJ1-3 . . TRBV30 TGTGCCTGGAGTATAACCTACTCTGGAAACACCATATATTTT CAWSITYSGNTIYF
TRBJ1-2 once . TRBV6-1 TGTGCCAGCAGTGAAGAACAGGGAAGCTATGGCTACACCTTC CASSEEQGSYGYTF
TRBJ2-1 . . TRBV6-5 TGTGCCAGCAGTTTGACAGCCTACAATGAGCAGTTCTTC CASSLTAYNEQFF
TRBJ2-5 . . TRBV6-2/TRBV6-3 TGTGCCAGCAGTTACCGCAGGGGTTGGCAAGAGACCCAGTACTTC CASSYRRGWQETQYF
TRBJ2-2 . . TRBV28 TGTGCCAGCAGTTTTCCTCGGGGGTCGCGGGGCTGGAACACCGGGGAGCTGTTTTTT CASSFPRGSRGWNTGELFF
TRBJ2-2 few . TRBV9 TGTGCCAGCAGCGTAGTAGCCGGATGGAATCAGGGTTCCGGGGAGCTGTTTTTT CASSVVAGWNQGSGELFF
TRBJ1-2 . TRBD1 TRBV2 TGTGCCAGCAGTGGGGACAGGGGGCGGGATGGCTACACCTTC CASSGDRGRDGYTF
TRBJ1-3 . . TRBV18 TGTGCCAGCTCACTTAGTGGTCCGGGAAACACCATATATTTT CASSLSGPGNTIYF
TRBJ2-1 . TRBD1 TRBV4-2 TGTGCCAGCAGCCAAGGGACAGGGCCCGACAATGAGCAGTTCTTC CASSQGTGPDNEQFF
TRBJ1-5 . . TRBV7-6 TGTGCCAGCAGCGCCGGCAGGGATAGCAATCAGCCCCAGCATTTT CASSAGRDSNQPQHF
TRBJ2-2 . TRBD2 TRBV3-1/TRBV3-2 TGTGCCAGCAGCCAGGTAGCGGGGGGGCTTCAGACCGGGGAGCTGTTTTTT CASSQVAGGLQTGELFF
TRBJ1-1 . . TRBV4-1 TGCGCCAGCAGCCCCACGACAGGTTACACTGAAGCTTTCTTT CASSPTTGYTEAFF
TRBJ2-5 . TRBD1 TRBV2 TGTGCCAGTTCAAACCACGGGACAGGGGAAGAGACCCAGTACTTC CASSNHGTGEETQYF
TRBJ2-3 . TRBD2 TRBV18 TGTGCCAGCTCAACCCGGGAAGGGTATCAGCGGGGTATAGATACGCAGTATTTT CASSTREGYQRGIDTQYF
TRBJ2-7 few . TRBV3-1/TRBV3-2 TGTGCCAGCAGCCAAGGTAACTTCTACGAGCAGTACTTC CASSQGNFYEQYF
TRBJ2-3 . . TRBV27 TGTGCCACCCTCAGCTGGCGGGCGGGGGATACGCAGTATTTT CATLSWRAGDTQYF
TRBJ1-5 . . TRBV28 TGTGCCAGCAGTTCACCCCCGGGGTTCCCCAATCAGCCCCAGCATTTT CASSSPPGFPNQPQHF
TRBJ2-7 . TRBD1 TRBV5-4 TGTGCCAGCAGCCGTACAGGGGGTAAAGACGAGCAGTACTTC CASSRTGGKDEQYF
TRBJ2-3 . TRBD2 TRBV5-1 TGCGCCAGCAGTCCGCTTTTCCTAGCGGGGGGGCTGGATACGCAGTATTTT CASSPLFLAGGLDTQYF
TRBJ2-2 few . TRBV19 TGTGCCAGTAGTATAGATCTGAACACCGGGGAGCTGTTTTTT CASSIDLNTGELFF
TRBJ1-5 . TRBD1 TRBV30 TGTGCCTGGAGTTCCGGGACAGTTCTTCAGCCCCAGCATTTT CAWSSGTVLQPQHF
TRBJ2-3 few . TRBV28 TGTGCCAGCAGTTTATTGGGGCCAGATACGCAGTATTTT CASSLLGPDTQYF
TRBJ2-3 . TRBD1 TRBV9 TGTGCCAGCAGCGTAGCGACAGGGGGCACAGATACGCAGTATTTT CASSVATGGTDTQYF